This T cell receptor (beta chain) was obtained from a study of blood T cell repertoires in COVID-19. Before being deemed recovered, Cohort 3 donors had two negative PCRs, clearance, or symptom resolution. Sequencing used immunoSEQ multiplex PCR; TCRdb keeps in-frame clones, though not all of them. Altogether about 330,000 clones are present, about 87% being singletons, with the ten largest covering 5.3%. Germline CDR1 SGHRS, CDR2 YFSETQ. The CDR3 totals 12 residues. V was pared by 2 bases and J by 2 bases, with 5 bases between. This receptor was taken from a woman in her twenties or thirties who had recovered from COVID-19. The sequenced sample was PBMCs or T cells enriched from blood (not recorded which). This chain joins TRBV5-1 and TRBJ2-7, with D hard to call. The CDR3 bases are TGCGCCAGCAGCTTTCGAGCCTACGAGCAGTACTTC. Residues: CASSFRAYEQYF.